This T cell receptor beta chain derives from a study of T cells in Graves' hyperthyroidism and ophthalmopathy. Study as a whole: Initial diagnosis, before any treatment, was when peripheral blood was collected. Findings of the study overall: Separating ophthalmopathy from stable hyperthyroidism was achieved by a 13 V-J model.

Researchers took RNA transcripts and amplified the TCR beta CDR3 regions from them. RT-PCR in the first round (using the HTBI primer set) targeted the TCR CDR3. TCRdb passed the multiplex PCR reads through MiXCR, listing each CDR3 protein once. Of about 620,000 distinct CDR3 sequences in the sample, around 15% were seen once. Recently diagnosed hyperthyroidism of less than 2 months' duration affected patients aged 18 to 65. About this clonotype: Its target is not known.

Germline trimming cut 5 bases from V and 5 bases from J; bases unmatched to any gene: 9. The CDR3 length is 17 residues. Germline V gene sequence: CDR1 MDHEN, CDR2 SYDVKM. This TCR was recovered from a woman aged 30 to 39 with Graves' hyperthyroidism. The sample taken for sequencing was blood. V and J are TRBV28 and TRBJ2-3; 14 bases line up with TRBD2. CDR3 residues: CASSQPGLAGDLDTQYF. CDR3 in DNA: TGTGCCAGCAGTCAACCGGGACTAGCGGGAGATTTAGATACGCAGTATTTT.